This entry lists 23 T cell receptor beta chains sequenced from one sample in a study of shared clonotypes between healthy human individuals. Method: immunoSEQ multiplex PCR; TCRdb's copy keeps in-frame clones and lacks some. The sample carries 2 million to 2.5 million clones, over 90% recorded once. Input material: naive CD4+ T cells from PBMCs. Stated subset: CD45RA+ positively selected. The receptors were gathered from a man younger than 35 in good health. Some clones in this sample may be carry-over from other donors' samples.

CDR3 in amino acids: CASSLWDRGYGYTF. DNA of the CDR3: TGTGCCAGCAGTTTATGGGACAGGGGCTATGGCTACACCTTC. The chain recombines TRBV28 with TRBJ1-2; 9 nucleotides line up with TRBD1. The CDR3 loop spans 14 amino acids. CDR1 is MDHEN and CDR2 is SYDVKM in the germline V gene. The V and J ends lost 0 bases and 4 bases, in that order; junction bases with no gene match: 0.

J is TRBJ1-5 and V is TRBV2; no firm D call. The V gene's germline CDR1 is SNHLY and CDR2 FYNNEI. V lost 6 bases, J lost 3 bases, and 12 bases lay in between. This CDR3 is built from 14 residues. Here the CDR3 reads CASRGGKDNQPQHF. The CDR3 DNA reads as TGTGCCAGCAGGGGAGGGAAAGACAATCAGCCCCAGCATTTT.

The CDR3 DNA reads TGTGCCAGCAGCTTAACAGGGGATGTGTACAATGAGCAGTTCTTC. Translation: CASSLTGDVYNEQFF. This chain uses TRBV9 with TRBJ2-1; TRBD1 matches at 7 bases. J gave up 4 bases and V 4 bases, and 8 bases lay outside the gene matches. CDR3 length: 15 amino acids. CDR1 is SGDLS, CDR2 YYNGEE, per germline.

The V and J genes are TRBV15 and TRBJ2-1; 11 bases align to TRBD2. CDR1 is LNHNV, CDR2 YYDKDF, per germline (reference sequence). The CDR3 is 17 residues long. V lost 1 base and J lost 7; bases outside the gene matches: 9. CDR3 DNA: TGTGCCACCAGCAGAGTTACTAGCGGGAGTGGAATGAATGAGCAGTTCTTC. Protein: CATSRVTSGSGMNEQFF.

This rearrangement joins TRBV28 to TRBJ2-2; D possibly corresponds to TRBD2 (6 bases). The CDR3 contains 17 residues. The V end was cut by 7 bases, the J end by 0 bases, with 18 bases between. Germline CDR1 is MDHEN and CDR2 is SYDVKM. The CDR3 here is CASTPSKAGTNTGELFF. CDR3 nucleotides: TGTGCCAGCACCCCCTCGAAGGCGGGAACGAACACCGGGGAGCTGTTTTTT.

The genes are TRBV2 and TRBJ2-3; no clear D. Germline CDR1 reads SNHLY; CDR2 reads FYNNEI. The CDR3 loop spans 13 amino acids. The ends were cut back, 8 bases at V and 2 bases at J, with 11 bases in the middle. The CDR3 region is CASGNQNTDTQYF. CDR3 nucleotide sequence: TGTGCCAGCGGCAACCAAAACACAGATACGCAGTATTTT. The entire variable domain, with the rest obtained from reference TRBV2 and TRBJ2-3, is as follows: EPEVTQTPSHQVTQMGQEVILRCVPISNHLYFYWYRQILGQKVEFLVSFYNNEISEKSEIFDDQFSVERPDGSNFTLKIRSTKLEDSAMYFCASGNQNTDTQYFGPGTRLTVL.

The V gene is TRBV7-2, the J gene TRBJ1-2; a possible D gene is TRBD1 (6 bases). The V gene lost 5 bases and the J gene lost 5 bases, with 18 bases spanning the gap. Looked up from germline, CDR1 is SGHTA and CDR2 is FQGNSA. This CDR3 is 15 amino acids long. In DNA, the CDR3 is TGTGCCAGCAGCCTGACCCGGGACACTCTTTATGGCTACACCTTC. Residues: CASSLTRDTLYGYTF.

The chain has TRBV4-2 and TRBJ2-7, with TRBD1 as a possible D gene (6 bases). Trimming left V 0 bases short and J 6 bases short, with 15 bases between. The CDR3 extends over 15 amino acids. Germline CDR1 and CDR2: LGHNA and YNFKEQ. Here the CDR3 reads CASSQDGAGVIEQYF. The CDR3 DNA reads TGTGCCAGCAGCCAAGATGGGGCAGGGGTAATCGAGCAGTACTTC.

The chain couples TRBV6-5 to TRBJ1-1; no firm D call. The V end was cut by 6 bases, the J end by 8 bases, with 13 bases between. The CDR3 is 12 amino acids. Germline CDR1 MNHEY, CDR2 SVGAGI. DNA for the CDR3: TGTGCCAGCAGCCACCCCGGGGAAGAAGCTTTCTTT. Translated, it gives CASSHPGEEAFF.

The gene calls are TRBV4-1 and TRBJ2-7; TRBD1 aligns across 7 bases. V lost 8 bases to trimming and J lost 2 bases; unmatched junction nucleotides: 12. Germline V gives CDR1 MGHRA, CDR2 YSYEKL. The CDR3 is 15 residues long. The CDR3 DNA sequence: TGCGCCAGCCAATTAAGACAGGGACGAGCCTACGAGCAGTACTTC. Its translation: CASQLRQGRAYEQYF.

In this sample, this clone turned up once. The chain links TRBV2 to TRBJ1-1; tentatively, D is TRBD1 (5 bases). The CDR3 has 13 residues. Germline-derived CDR1 and CDR2 are SNHLY and FYNNEI. Trimming shortened V by 3 bases and J by 4 bases, and 9 bases separated the two germline ends. This chain's CDR3 is CASSEGQITEAFF. CDR3 sequence (DNA): TGTGCCAGCAGTGAGGGGCAAATCACTGAAGCTTTCTTT.

V is TRBV7-3 and J is TRBJ1-6; D is possibly TRBD1 (5 bases). This CDR3 is built from 15 residues. The germline gives CDR1 SGHTA, CDR2 FQGTGA. Trimming pared 2 bases from V and 7 bases from J, leaving 12 bases between. CDR3 in amino acids: CASSLLQGWNSPLHF. In nucleotides, the CDR3 is TGTGCCAGCAGCTTACTTCAGGGATGGAATTCACCCCTCCACTTT.

CDR3 bases: TGTGCCAGCAGCCCAGGGACTAATAGGGGCTACACCTTC. This sequence encodes CASSPGTNRGYTF. V gene TRBV7-3 combines with J gene TRBJ1-2; D possibly corresponds to TRBD1 (5 bases). CDR1 is SGHTA and CDR2 is FQGTGA in the germline V gene. The CDR3 has 13 amino acids. V was shortened by 5 bases and J by 8 bases, with 15 bases between the two germline ends.

The J gene is TRBJ2-7, the V gene TRBV6-6, with 14 bases aligning to TRBD2. The germline V gene has CDR1 MNHNY and CDR2 SVGAGI (reference sequence). V trimming: 6 bases; J trimming: 3 bases; junction bases outside the gene matches: 4. The CDR3 totals 15 residues. The CDR3 coding sequence is TGTGCCAGCAGGCCCGGGACTAGCGGGAGCTACGAGCAGTACTTC. It codes for CASRPGTSGSYEQYF.

The rearrangement links TRBV2 to TRBJ1-4, with D perhaps matching TRBD1 (5 bases). Germline V CDR1 and CDR2: SNHLY, FYNNEI. CDR3 size: 16 residues. Trimming took 5 bases from V and 3 from J, leaving 16 bases between them. Here the CDR3 DNA reads TGTGCCAGCAGTTCCCGTTCCAGGGTAGCTAATGAAAAACTGTTTTTT. It is translated as CASSSRSRVANEKLFF.

This clone was seen a single time. The chain links TRBV7-2 to TRBJ2-3; a possible D gene is TRBD2 (6 bases). The ends were cut back, 5 bases at V and 1 base at J, with 10 bases in the middle. Germline CDR1 and CDR2: SGHTA and FQGNSA. The length of the CDR3 is 14 residues. The CDR3 region has the DNA TGTGCCAGCAGCCAAGGAGGGGGCACAGATACGCAGTATTTT. Translating it yields CASSQGGGTDTQYF.

V and J are TRBV25-1 and TRBJ2-6, with a weak D call TRBD1 (5 bases). The CDR3 runs to 16 residues. Germline CDR1 is MGHDK and CDR2 is SYGVNS. The V and J ends lost 3 bases and 0 bases respectively, with 9 bases between them. The CDR3 spells CASSESGNSGANVLTF. DNA for the CDR3: TGTGCCAGCAGTGAGTCAGGGAACTCTGGGGCCAACGTCCTGACTTTC. Filled out from reference TRBV25-1 and TRBJ2-6, the complete variable domain reads EADIYQTPRYLVIGTGKKITLECSQTMGHDKMYWYQQDPGMELHLIHYSYGVNSTEKGDLSSESTVSRIRTEHFPLTLESARPSHTSQYLCASSESGNSGANVLTFGAGSRLTVL.

About this clone: This sample includes further DNA sequences coding for the same CDR3. The DNA for the CDR3 is TGTGCCAGCAGCCCCGGGACAGGGAACCAGCCCCAGCATTTT. It is translated as CASSPGTGNQPQHF. The chain is built from TRBV7-9 and TRBJ1-5; 9 bases line up with TRBD1. CDR1 is SEHNR, CDR2 FQNEAQ, per germline (reference sequence). The CDR3 is made up of 14 amino acids. V was clipped by 5 bases and J by 7 bases; unmatched bases: 6. The full variable domain, completed using reference TRBV7-9 and TRBJ1-5, is DTGVSQNPRHKITKRGQNVTFRCDPISEHNRLYWYRQTLGQGPEFLTYFQNEAQLEKSRLLSDRFSAERPKGSFSTLEIQRTEQGDSAMYLCASSPGTGNQPQHFGDGTRLSIL.

This clone was recorded only once. The chain combines TRBV5-6 with TRBJ2-1; TRBD2 agrees at 8 bases. The CDR3 extends over 16 amino acids. The germline gives CDR1 SGHDT, CDR2 YYEEEE. J lost 5 bases, V lost 0 bases, and 7 bases had no gene match. The CDR3 coding sequence is TGTGCCAGCAGCTTGGGCGGCGGGAGGATCCACAATGAGCAGTTCTTC. As protein: CASSLGGGRIHNEQFF.

The chain couples TRBV10-3 to TRBJ2-6; D uncertain. Germline CDR1 ENHRY, CDR2 SYGVKD. The V end lost 10 bases, the J end lost 2 bases, and 9 bases lay between the germline ends. This CDR3 is 13 amino acids long. CDR3 loop: CANAGAGANVLTF. The CDR3 DNA reads TGTGCCAATGCTGGGGCTGGGGCCAACGTCCTGACTTTC.

The chain combines TRBV27 with TRBJ2-7, with D unclear. The CDR3 is 12 residues long. V was cut by 3 bases and J by 4 bases, with 7 bases left in between. Germline V gene sequence: CDR1 MNHEY, CDR2 SMNVEV (reference sequence). CDR3 DNA: TGTGCCAGCAGTTTCCTTACGTACGAGCAGTACTTC. This translates into CASSFLTYEQYF.

The chain recombines TRBV5-8 with TRBJ2-7; D remains ambiguous. The CDR3 consists of 15 residues. Trimming took 4 bases from V and 3 from J, leaving 17 bases between them. Germline V gives CDR1 SGHTS, CDR2 YDEGEE. CDR3 protein: CASSPHRLPFYEQYF. The CDR3 DNA is TGTGCCAGCAGCCCGCACAGACTTCCATTCTACGAGCAGTACTTC.

The gene calls are TRBV5-1 and TRBJ1-1; D possibly corresponds to TRBD1 (6 bases). CDR1 and CDR2 (germline): SGHRS, YFSETQ. The CDR3 is 16 amino acids. Trimming took off 4 bases at V and 1 base at J, with 17 bases between the two ends. The CDR3 loop reads CASSRGPGVANTEAFF. DNA of the CDR3: TGCGCCAGCAGCCGGGGCCCAGGGGTTGCGAACACTGAAGCTTTCTTT.